The clone carrying this T cell receptor beta chain appeared many times. Antigen unknown. Preparation of the TCRbeta library was carried out with unique molecular identifiers. TCRdb reprocessed the PCR reads via MiXCR and lists one record per CDR3 protein. The sample lists over 45,000 distinct CDR3 sequences, around 8.8% occurring once. Trimming stripped 10 bases from V and 4 bases from J, with 13 bases between. This CDR3 spans 12 amino acids. CDR1 ENHRY and CDR2 SYGVKD come from the germline V gene. This specimen comes from a study of T-cell reconstitution after alpha-beta-depleted transplantation in children. Study results and limitations: Newly made T cells mostly supplied T-cell counts and diversity one year after transplant. Surviving recipient T cells and thymic progenitors produced the high day-60 TCRbeta diversity seen in some patients.

The sequenced sample was PBMCs, mostly from graft donor cells, obtained 60 days after TCRalphabeta/CD19-depleted stem cell transplant. This chain links TRBV10-3 with TRBJ2-5; D might be TRBD1 or TRBD2, each matching 5 bases. The sequence was obtained from a male patient aged 2-9 years who had a stem cell transplant for chronic granulomatous disease, so the T cells may come from the graft donor. This CDR3 is CANSAGGETQYF. DNA for the CDR3: TGTGCCAACAGCGCTGGGGGAGAGACCCAGTACTTC.